The rows below give T cell receptor beta chains drawn from one sample of a study of CD8 T cells in ankylosing spondylitis. In TCRdb, the 5' RACE reads were re-called with MiXCR into one record per CDR3 protein. The table records 700,000 or so distinct CDR3 sequences, roughly 19% of them present only once. The sequencing input was blood, either unsorted or a sorted T cell fraction (not recorded which). Receptors originate from a male donor with ankylosing spondylitis. CDR3s include the opening cysteine and the closing phenylalanine or tryptophan. D genes are given only for firm matches. For some rows the clone size is stated as once, few or many, or as a class when expanded; others skip it.

J	V	D	size	DNA	CDR3
TRBJ2-7	TRBV3-1	TRBD1	few	TGTGCCAGCAGCCAAGCGGGGGACAGGGGGCACGAGCAGTACTTC	CASSQAGDRGHEQYF
TRBJ2-2	TRBV29-1	TRBD2	few	TGCAGCGTCTCCGGGACTAGCGGTTCTGGCGGGGAGCTGTTTTTT	CSVSGTSGSGGELFF
TRBJ2-5	TRBV6-1	TRBD2	NA	TGTGCCAGCAGTCAAATGGGGGGGCAAGAGACCCAGTACTTC	CASSQMGGQETQYF
TRBJ2-7	TRBV4-2	TRBD2	few	TGTGCCAGCAGCCCGAAGCGGGGGGCTTTCCCCTCCAACTTC	CASSPKRGAFPSNF
TRBJ2-1	TRBV14	TRBD1	NA	TGTGCCAGCAGCCACAGTGGAACCTTAGGACAGGTTTATCGAAGCTCCTACAATGAGCAGTTCTTC	CASSHSGTLGQVYRSSYNEQFF
TRBJ2-7	TRBV7-9	NA	NA	TGTGCCAGCAGGCCAGCTTTGGGGTCCTACGAGCAGTACTTC	CASRPALGSYEQYF
TRBJ2-1	TRBV12-3/TRBV12-4	NA	NA	TGTGCCAGCAGTAAAGCAGGGGCTTCCTACAATGAGCAGTTCTTC	CASSKAGASYNEQFF
TRBJ1-4	TRBV20-1	NA	NA	TGCAGTGCTAGTCGAGACAGGAGGAATGAAAAACTGTTTTTT	CSASRDRRNEKLFF
TRBJ2-5	TRBV3-1	NA	many	TGTGCCAGCAGCCCTCTACCGGACCCGGAGACCCAGTACTTC	CASSPLPDPETQYF
TRBJ2-3	TRBV12-3/TRBV12-4	NA	NA	TGTGCCAGCAGTTTTATGGGTGGCACAGATACGCAGTATTTT	CASSFMGGTDTQYF
TRBJ2-5	TRBV27	NA	few	TGTGCCAGCAGTTTTCGACAGGGACTCGCCGAGACCCAGTACTTC	CASSFRQGLAETQYF
TRBJ1-5	TRBV20-1	NA	NA	TGCAGTGCTAGAGATGAGAATCAGCCCCAGCATTTT	CSARDENQPQHF
TRBJ2-1	TRBV7-9	NA	few	TGTGCCAGCGCCCTCTGGGAGGAGCAGTTCTTC	CASALWEEQFF
TRBJ2-5	TRBV6-2/TRBV6-3	NA	NA	TGTGCCAGCAGTCGACGGGCCTCCCGGCCCCAAGAGACCCAGTACTTC	CASSRRASRPQETQYF
TRBJ2-5	TRBV7-2	NA	few	TGTGCCAGCAGCCAGCAATGGCTTGGCGAGACCCAGTACTTC	CASSQQWLGETQYF
TRBJ2-3	TRBV10-3	TRBD2	few	TGTGCCATCCGCCCGATGGACTCGGGGGGTACGCAGTATTTT	CAIRPMDSGGTQYF
TRBJ1-4	TRBV11-1	NA	NA	TGTGCCAGCAGCCCAACCCTTTGGTCCGCTCCAACTAATGAAAAACTGTTTTTT	CASSPTLWSAPTNEKLFF
TRBJ2-7	TRBV4-2	NA	few	TGTGCCAGCAGCCAAGTATCAGGAGACTACGAGCAGTACTTC	CASSQVSGDYEQYF
TRBJ2-1	TRBV20-1	NA	few	TGCAGTGCCAAGGTGGGCGAACCAGAGCAGTTCTTC	CSAKVGEPEQFF
TRBJ2-2	TRBV5-1	TRBD1	few	TGCGCCAGCAGCTGGGGACAGGGCCCCACCGGGGAGCTGTTTTTT	CASSWGQGPTGELFF
TRBJ1-2	TRBV12-3/TRBV12-4	NA	few	TGTGCCAGCGGGTTCCAGGAGTTCTATGGCTACACCTTC	CASGFQEFYGYTF
TRBJ2-3	TRBV5-1	TRBD1	many	TGTGCCAGCAGTGGGACAGGGGGGACAGATACGCAGTATTTT	CASSGTGGTDTQYF
TRBJ2-3	TRBV28	NA	NA	TGTGCCAGCGGAGGCAGAGACTCCGGAGATACGCAGTATTTT	CASGGRDSGDTQYF
TRBJ2-3	TRBV12-3/TRBV12-4	NA	many	TGTGCCAGCAGTTTATCAGGGAAAGGCACAGATACGCAGTATTTT	CASSLSGKGTDTQYF
TRBJ2-7	TRBV2	NA	once	TGTGCCAGCAATGGGCAGTCCTACGAGCAGTACTTC	CASNGQSYEQYF
TRBJ1-3	TRBV7-9	NA	few	TGTGCCAGCAGCTCGTCGACGGTGGTCTCTGGAAACACCATATATTTT	CASSSSTVVSGNTIYF